This T cell receptor (beta chain) was captured in a study of blood T cell repertoires in COVID-19. Study summary: Acute and convalescent COVID-19 samples came from the United States, Italy and Spain. T cells, B-cell-depleted T cells, or PBMCs supplied cDNA or gDNA.

The CDR3 length is 15 residues. V shed 2 bases, J shed 4 bases, and the junction held 7 bases outside the gene matches. CDR1 and CDR2 (germline): SGHDT, YYEEEE. In the authors' methods: Estimated nucleated cell counts came from reference gene primer amplification. Generated by immunoSEQ multiplex PCR, the TCRdb table keeps only in-frame clones and is missing some. V and J calls and clone size are copied from that table; D and trimming were computed from the DNA. The table lists about 130,000 clones, about 86% of them singletons. Sequenced material: peripheral blood. This TCR came from an elderly woman with acute or convalescent COVID-19. The chain joins TRBV5-6 to TRBJ2-5; 8 bases are shared with TRBD2. The CDR3 DNA reads TGTGCCAGCAGCTTAACAGCGGGGGTGGGAGAGACCCAGTACTTC. Protein sequence: CASSLTAGVGETQYF. Looking up the rest from reference TRBV5-6 and TRBJ2-5 gives the full variable domain: DAGVTQSPTHLIKTRGQQVTLRCSPKSGHDTVSWYQQALGQGPQFIFQYYEEEERQRGNFPDRFSGHQFPNYSSELNVNALLLGDSALYLCASSLTAGVGETQYFGPGTRLLVL.